The sample holds many counts of the clone carrying this T cell receptor (beta chain). What it recognizes is unknown. The data were obtained in a study of spatial heterogeneity in lung cancer. Study-level findings and limits: Tracking of tumor mutation counts was seen in expanded intratumoral alpha and beta TCR counts.

V gave up 11 bases and J gave up 0 bases, with 17 bases separating them. This CDR3 has 14 amino acids. Germline-derived CDR1 and CDR2 are SEHNR and FQNEAQ (reference sequence). Time point of the sample: sample taken at primary tumor resection. The donor population consisted of 72 patients with untreated, early-stage non-small cell lung cancer. Sequencing of whole RNA from tumor, nontumor lung or frozen PBMC involved no sorting. Every cDNA TCR molecule received its own unique molecular identifier. TCRdb processed the 5' RACE reads anew with MiXCR; each CDR3 protein has one entry. The sample has around 100,000 distinct CDR3 sequences, nearly 4.5% seen once.

This chain links TRBV7-9 with TRBJ2-7, with a weak D call TRBD2 (5 bases). The sequencing used lung tumor tissue, collected at surgery. This TCR was sampled from a male donor with early-stage non-small cell lung cancer. CDR3 protein: CASTRTGSSYEQYF. Written as DNA, the CDR3 is TGTGCCTCCACACGGACGGGGAGCTCCTACGAGCAGTACTTC. Full variable domain (remainder filled in from reference TRBV7-9 and TRBJ2-7): DTGVSQNPRHKITKRGQNVTFRCDPISEHNRLYWYRQTLGQGPEFLTYFQNEAQLEKSRLLSDRFSAERPKGSFSTLEIQRTEQGDSAMYLCASTRTGSSYEQYFGPGTRLTVT.